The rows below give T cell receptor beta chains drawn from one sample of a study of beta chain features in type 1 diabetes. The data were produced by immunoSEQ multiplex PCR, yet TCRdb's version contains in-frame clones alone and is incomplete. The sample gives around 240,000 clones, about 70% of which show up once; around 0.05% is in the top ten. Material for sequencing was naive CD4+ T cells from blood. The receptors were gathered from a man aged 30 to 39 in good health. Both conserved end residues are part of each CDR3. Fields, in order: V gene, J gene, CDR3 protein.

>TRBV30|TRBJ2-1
CAWRDRQGETYNEQFF
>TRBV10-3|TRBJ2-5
CAISESVKIETQYF
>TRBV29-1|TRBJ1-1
CSVSTEAFF
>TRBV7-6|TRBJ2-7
CASSQRGSGEGEQYF
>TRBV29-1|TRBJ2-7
CSVSGQGHREQYF
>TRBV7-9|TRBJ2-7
CASSPRTGVAYEQYF
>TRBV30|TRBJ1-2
CAWTQGSFYGYTF
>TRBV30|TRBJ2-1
CAWSRVAASSYNEQFF
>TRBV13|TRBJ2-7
CASSWTGDVNHEQYF
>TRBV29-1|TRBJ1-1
CSVESGVSTEAFF
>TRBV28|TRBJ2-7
CASSSPYEQYF
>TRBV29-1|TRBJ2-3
CSVEALLATDTQYF
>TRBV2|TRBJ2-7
CASSWEGVTYEQYF
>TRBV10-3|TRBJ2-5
CAISERGPETQYF
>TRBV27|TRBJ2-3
CASSFRLVKWYF
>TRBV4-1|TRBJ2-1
CASSRALAEKQFF
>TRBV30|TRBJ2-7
CAWSLAGGTYEQYF
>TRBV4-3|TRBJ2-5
CASSQERLAGVETQYF
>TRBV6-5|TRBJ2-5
CASGDVTQYF
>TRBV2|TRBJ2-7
CASRPNYEQYF
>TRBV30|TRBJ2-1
CAWSVGGSLNEQFF
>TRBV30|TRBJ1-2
CAWSTLDTDGYTF
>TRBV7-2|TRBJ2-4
CASSYTGGEAKNIQYF
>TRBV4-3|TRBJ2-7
CASSQDRVYEQYF
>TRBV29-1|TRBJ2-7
CSVGGQGNEQYF
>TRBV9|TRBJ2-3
CASSTEQGHTDTQYF
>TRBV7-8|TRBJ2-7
CASSPRLGAGLGSSSYEQYF
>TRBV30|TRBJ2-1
CAWGRVVNEQFF
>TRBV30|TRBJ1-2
CAWSVILQGSYGYTF
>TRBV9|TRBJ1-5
CASSGGTGSAQPQHF
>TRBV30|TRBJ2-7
CAWSARGYEQYF
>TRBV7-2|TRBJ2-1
CASSPANGVSEQFF
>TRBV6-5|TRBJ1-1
CASSRGTANTEAFF
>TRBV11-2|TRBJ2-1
CASSLDGGGISYNEQFF
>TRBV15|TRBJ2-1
CATSRGWGMASGRDSDEQFF